This T cell receptor beta chain originates from a study of T cells in Graves' hyperthyroidism and ophthalmopathy (dated by TCRdb to the late 2010s). In the study overall: Peripheral blood samples were taken at initial diagnosis, before any treatment was given. TCR Vbeta CDR3 sequencing of around 130 peripheral blood samples (over 40 ophthalmopathy, about 74 hyperthyroidism and some 17 progressor patients) is reported in the paper. To identify distinguishing TCR V-J signatures, a discovery cohort of about 95 patients was used, comprising 43 with Graves' ophthalmopathy and some 60 with stable Graves' hyperthyroidism. The study also compared thyroid tissue and blood T-cell repertoires from roughly 6 Graves' hyperthyroidism patients. For training and testing, the 100 or so patients in the discovery cohort were randomly divided in a 7:3 ratio. After blood sampling, hyperthyroidism patients were treated with methimazole at a starting dose of 30 mg daily, and ophthalmopathy patients were treated with high-dose intravenous methylprednisolone. Prospective prediction of ophthalmopathy was tested in an independent validation cohort of some 19 hyperthyroidism patients and roughly 16 patients who later progressed to ophthalmopathy. Study-level results and caveats: In cross-validation, a model built on a 13 V-J signature told ophthalmopathy apart from stable hyperthyroidism with 85% to 90% sensitivity and around 84% specificity, and in testing the same model reached 80%/75%. In validation, progression to ophthalmopathy was predicted by the model with 70.59% sensitivity and 72% to 85% specificity, a median of 6.5 months before onset. Blood samples also contained most of the expanded thyroid clonotypes (frequency above 0.001), which suggests that blood repertoires may reflect thyroid immune responses. No statistical method was used to fix the sample size in advance, and group allocation was not hidden from the investigators.

The germline V gene sets CDR1 to SGDLS and CDR2 to YYNGEE. Taken from cysteine to phenylalanine, the CDR3 has 12 residues. This entry keeps only the CDR3 DNA: 36 bases, framed from base 1. Trimming accounts for 3 bases at V and 6 bases at J, while the number of junction bases matched to no gene is 1. Stable Graves' hyperthyroidism was defined as no progression to ophthalmopathy during 18 months of follow-up. Hyperthyroidism patients were newly diagnosed, had a disease duration of under 2 months, and were aged 18 to 65 years. The study excluded patients with uncontrolled infections, other autoimmune diseases, pregnancy or lactation. Diagnoses were established on the basis of clinical symptoms, serum thyroxine and TRAb, thyroid ultrasound, and orbital computed tomography. PBMCs were separated from 7.5 to 10 ml of fresh peripheral blood using Ficoll-Paque density gradient centrifugation. Total RNA was extracted with Trizol reagent, and quality was checked on an Agilent 2100 Bioanalyzer.

The TCR beta CDR3 regions were amplified from the RNA transcripts. For the first round of RT-PCR on the TCR CDR3, the HTBI primer set was used together with the Qiagen OneStep RT-PCR kit. A second multiplex PCR round built the libraries, followed by size selection and purification. Libraries were sequenced paired-end with 100 bp reads on an Illumina HiSeq2000. Processing in the source paper ran as follows. SOAPnuke was used to process the raw data, with reads discarded if the reads contained adapters or uncalled bases, had a mean Phred below 15, or lacked an exact constant-primer or identifier match. COPE v1.2.5 was used to merge high-quality paired reads, and clonotypes were defined as unique nucleotide sequences. MiTCR v1.1 was used to align the clonotypes against IMGT TRBV, TRBD and TRBJ reference segments. The analysis was restricted to V-J combinations with a frequency above 0.0001, which together covered 99.2% of the repertoires. The TCS score was defined as F50 (clonal expansion) divided by E x V (chaos), with BLOSUM62-based TCRdist calculated between CDR3 peptides within each V-J. Welch's t-statistics and random forest reduced around 520 V-J features to fewer than 15, which were used in a naive Bayes classifier (R e1071). TCRdb itself trimmed the public reads at Q25 with fastp, ran MiXCR and retained productive beta chains. Each entry merges the rows of one CDR3 protein and shows their most common DNA and genes. TCRdb, not the original authors, processed these V and J calls. Recorded for this sample are hundreds of thousands of distinct CDR3 sequences; around a quarter of them occurred a single time. The top ten constitute roughly 70% of the sample.

Regarding this clonotype: Its specific antigen is unknown. There are no base qualities to consult, and no much larger clone falls within one base.

Sequenced input: blood. The V and J genes are TRBV9 and TRBJ1-2; 8 nucleotides in the junction match TRBD1. The source of this sequence is a man aged 50 to 60 with Graves' hyperthyroidism. The DNA reads as follows: TGTGCCAGCAGCGCGGGACAGGATGGCTACACCTTC. Its coded protein is CASSAGQDGYTF.